The subject of this entry is one T cell receptor beta chain. This specimen belongs to a study of blood T cell repertoires in COVID-19. Across the whole study: Acute and convalescent COVID-19 specimens originated in the United States, Italy and Spain.

Germline CDR1 and CDR2: SGDLS and YYNGEE. V trimming: 8 bases; J trimming: 2 bases; junction bases outside the gene matches: 13. The CDR3 totals 17 residues. Clones were sequenced by immunoSEQ multiplex PCR, and TCRdb holds only the in-frame ones, with some missing. The sample holds over 150,000 clones; over 75% are singletons and the top ten take 7% to 8%. This receptor was identified in a woman between 50 and 59 years old who had recovered from COVID-19. V gene TRBV9 combines with J gene TRBJ1-1; 12 bases fit TRBD1. Specimen: PBMCs or T cells enriched from blood (not recorded which). CDR3 bases: TGTGCCAGTGTCCCGGGACAGGGGGCGAAGGGCAACACTGAAGCTTTCTTT. It codes for CASVPGQGAKGNTEAFF.